The rows below give T cell receptor beta chains drawn from one sample of a study of response to subunit inactivated influenza vaccine. TCRdb analysed the RT-PCR reads with MiXCR anew, one entry per CDR3 protein. The sample shows roughly 290,000 distinct CDR3 sequences, just over 20% of them seen only once. This sample comprised PBMCs from blood, obtained about 20 months after vaccination. All receptors come from a man between 50 and 69 years old who received an inactivated influenza vaccine. Both conserved end residues are trimmed from each CDR3. The D gene is left open where the match is weak.

TRBJ1-2	NA	TRBV7-2	ASSPVWGSSNYGYT
TRBJ2-7	NA	TRBV27	ASGQGSPGYEQY
TRBJ1-1	NA	TRBV7-2	ASSSMGGQTSRTEAF
TRBJ2-1	TRBD2	TRBV7-9	ASSSPSGNEQF
TRBJ1-5	NA	TRBV18	ASSPGINQPQH
TRBJ2-7	TRBD2	TRBV12-3/TRBV12-4	ASSVAGGPREQY
TRBJ1-1	NA	TRBV20-1	SARRHMNTEAF
TRBJ2-5	NA	TRBV10-3	ANHFRCQVQY
TRBJ1-2	NA	TRBV5-1	ASSGRAGLNYGYT
TRBJ2-5	NA	TRBV11-2	ASSRDILGGTQY
TRBJ2-1	TRBD1	TRBV12-3/TRBV12-4	ASRHTGTAYNEQF
TRBJ1-5	NA	TRBV6-2/TRBV6-3	ASTSEVRQPQH